This T cell receptor (beta chain) originates from a study of cytomegalovirus exposure and HLA in healthy donors. Background on the study: In an earlier analysis, approximately 120 million unique TCR beta sequences were found from some 180 million T cells.

The primer mix had 60 Vbeta and 13 Jbeta primers. TCRdb's copy holds only in-frame clones and misses some; the assay was immunoSEQ multiplex PCR. The sample table includes over 70,000 clones. CDR1 is LNHDA and CDR2 is SQIVND in the germline V gene (reference sequence). Trimming pared 1 base from V and 3 bases from J, leaving 6 bases between. The CDR3 spans 13 residues. What was sequenced was PBMCs. This chain uses TRBV19 with TRBJ2-5, with D possibly TRBD1 on 5 matching bases. This clonotype originated in a woman aged 40 to 50 in good health and CMV-seropositive. The CDR3 region is CASSIGTKETQYF. The CDR3 DNA sequence: TGTGCCAGTAGTATAGGGACAAAAGAGACCCAGTACTTC.